The clone carrying this T cell receptor (beta chain) was recorded many times. As yet, its antigen is unknown. The data were obtained in a study of CD8+CD57+ T cells in acquired aplastic anemia. Turning to the study itself: The DNA of sorted CD4+ and CD8+ cells averaged roughly 3.2 ug. Study-level results: About 30 CD8+ CDR3 sequences occurred in both the patients and the controls.

Individuals selected for sequencing had exhibited CD8+CD57+ cell expansion on flow cytometry. Severe acquired aplastic anemia affected all patients. Patients were treatment-naive when blood was sampled. Trimming took 5 bases from V and 4 from J, leaving 14 bases between them. The CDR3 runs to 13 residues. Per germline, CDR1 SQVTM and CDR2 ANQGSEA. TCR beta VDJ and CDR3 profiling used genomic DNA as template. TCRdb redid the calling of the reads with MiXCR, one entry per CDR3 protein. Here the sample spans about 170,000 distinct CDR3 sequences, 40% to 55% being singletons. The V call is TRBV29-1, the J call TRBJ1-2, with a possible D match to TRBD1 (6 bases). The sequence derives from a human donor with aplastic anemia. Sequencing was performed on sorted CD4+, CD8+, or CD8+CD57+ T cells (not recorded which) from PBMCs. This CDR3 reads CSVQVLGGYGYTF. The DNA of the CDR3 is TGCAGCGTTCAGGTGTTAGGGGGCTATGGCTACACCTTC.